The rows below give T cell receptor beta chains drawn from one sample of a study of T cells in Graves' hyperthyroidism and ophthalmopathy. Each CDR3 protein is one row after TCRdb ran MiXCR on the multiplex PCR reads. The profile shows some 510,000 distinct CDR3 sequences, about 20% of them singletons. The sample was blood. These receptors were obtained from a man between 18 and 29 years old with Graves' hyperthyroidism. CDR3s leave out the opening cysteine and the closing phenylalanine or tryptophan. A D gene is named only where the DNA matches it firmly.

TRBJ2-6	TRBV2	.	ASQTDHSGANVLT
TRBJ2-7	TRBV12-3/TRBV12-4	TRBD1	ASRLTGQGSYEQY
TRBJ1-1	TRBV12-3/TRBV12-4	TRBD1	ASSQQGADTEAF
TRBJ1-1	TRBV6-5	.	ASSYGSGEAF
TRBJ2-3	TRBV5-1	.	ASSGIEWGDTDTQY
TRBJ2-5	TRBV28	.	ASTPGPLETQY
TRBJ2-7	TRBV11-2	.	ASSLEGGFPYEQY
TRBJ1-5	TRBV4-1	TRBD1	ASRGQGNQLQH
TRBJ2-2	TRBV29-1	TRBD1	SVDGQGIAGELF
TRBJ1-3	TRBV12-3/TRBV12-4	.	ASSFGSGSGNTIY
TRBJ1-2	TRBV6-1	.	ASSEAGGFGYT
TRBJ1-6	TRBV20-1	.	SARPGLGNSPLH
TRBJ1-2	TRBV20-1	.	SIQAYGYT
TRBJ2-5	TRBV28	.	ASTETDQGRGKTQY
TRBJ1-2	TRBV28	.	ASSLYPREDGYT
TRBJ2-7	TRBV30	.	AWTRGPLDEQY
TRBJ2-7	TRBV25-1	TRBD1	ASEGGSSSYEQY
TRBJ1-1	TRBV30	.	ASYPELNTEAF
TRBJ1-1	TRBV19	TRBD1	ASSGLWDRPYTEAF
TRBJ1-6	TRBV19	.	ATTVQSPLH
TRBJ2-6	TRBV6-1	.	ASRMGANVLT
TRBJ1-2	TRBV28	.	ASSTGSRGGYGYT